Below, 3 T cell receptor beta chains from the same sample are listed, as sequenced in a study of identical twins. TCRdb reanalysed the 5' RACE reads using MiXCR and keeps one entry per CDR3 protein. The table has approximately 530,000 distinct CDR3 sequences, approximately 20% seen once. These data also formed part of another study, on yellow fever vaccine responses in identical twins.

The sample consisted of CD4+ T cells sorted from blood. Every receptor here comes from a woman in her late teens or twenties in good health.

DNA of the CDR3: TGCAGTGCCACCCCGTCCGGGACACCTAGCACCGGGGAGCTGTTTTTT. Its translation: CSATPSGTPSTGELFF. The chain uses TRBV20-1 and TRBJ2-2; perhaps TRBD1 as D (6 bases). The germline CDR1 and CDR2 sequences are DFQATT and SNEGSKA (reference sequence). CDR3 length equals 16 residues. The germline V and J ends were trimmed by 6 bases and 4 bases, with 21 bases remaining between them.

V is TRBV20-1 and J is TRBJ2-1, with D perhaps matching TRBD2 (6 bases). CDR1 DFQATT and CDR2 SNEGSKA come from the germline V gene (reference sequence). Trimming removed 1 base at V and 0 bases at J, with 10 bases between. The length of the CDR3 is 15 residues. In nucleotides, the CDR3 is TGCAGTGCTAGAGGGCCGGGAGCCTCCTACAATGAGCAGTTCTTC. Amino acids: CSARGPGASYNEQFF.

The CDR3 region is CATSRVGTGGNEQFF. The CDR3 nucleotides read TGTGCCACCAGCAGAGTCGGGACAGGGGGCAATGAGCAGTTCTTC. The chain has TRBV15 and TRBJ2-1; 11 bases are shared with TRBD1. J lost 6 bases, V lost 1 base, and 2 bases had no gene match. The germline CDR1 and CDR2 sequences are LNHNV and YYDKDF (reference sequence). The CDR3 runs to 15 residues.